This T cell receptor (beta chain) appears in the sequencing data of a study of blood T cell repertoires in COVID-19. Method: immunoSEQ multiplex PCR; TCRdb's copy keeps in-frame clones and lacks some. The sample lists around 480,000 clones, roughly 87% seen once, with about 0.75% in the top ten. This receptor was identified in a woman aged 18-30 years who had recovered from COVID-19. The material sequenced was PBMCs or T cells enriched from blood (not recorded which).

The CDR3 region is CASSLFVGANTEAFF. The DNA for the CDR3 is TGTGCCAGCAGCTTATTCGTAGGAGCGAACACTGAAGCTTTCTTT. The rearrangement links TRBV7-9 to TRBJ1-1; no firm D call. The CDR3 totals 15 residues. Germline lookup yields CDR1 SEHNR and CDR2 FQNEAQ (reference sequence). V was clipped by 2 bases and J by 1 base, with 11 bases between them.